The rows below give T cell receptor beta chains drawn from one sample of a study of T cell responses to AZD1222 COVID-19 vaccine. The repertoire was sequenced with immunoSEQ multiplex PCR; TCRdb's copy has only in-frame clones and lacks some. The sample lists some 100,000 clones, around 90% occurring once. The sample consisted of peripheral blood, taken on day 0 of AZD1222 vaccination. All receptors derive from an adult in good health. The CDR3 runs from the conserved cysteine through the conserved F or W. D genes are given only for firm matches.

d_gene	v_gene	j_gene	CDR3nt	CDR3aa
TRBD1	TRBV7-2	TRBJ2-2	TGTGCCAGCAGGCCCGGGACAGTGGGTATCGGGGAGCTGTTTTTT	CASRPGTVGIGELFF
-	TRBV25-1	TRBJ1-2	TGTGCCAGCAGTGGGGTGGTGAACTATGGCTACACCTTC	CASSGVVNYGYTF
-	TRBV5-1	TRBJ1-1	TGCGCCAGCAGCTCGACAGATATGAACACTGAAGCTTTCTTT	CASSSTDMNTEAFF
TRBD1	TRBV7-9	TRBJ1-5	TGTGCCAGCAGCTCGACAGGGGGCAATCAGCCCCAGCATTTT	CASSSTGGNQPQHF
-	TRBV6-1	TRBJ1-1	TGTGCCAGCAGTGACCAGGGCAACACTGAAGCTTTCTTT	CASSDQGNTEAFF
-	TRBV30	TRBJ1-2	TGTGCCTGGAGTGTACAGGGAACGTTCGGCTACACCTTC	CAWSVQGTFGYTF
-	TRBV7-3	TRBJ1-3	TGTGCCAGCAGCCGGGACACCTCTGGAAACACCATATATTTT	CASSRDTSGNTIYF
-	TRBV29-1	TRBJ2-1	TGCAGCTTTGGAGGGTACAATGAGCAGTTCTTC	CSFGGYNEQFF
-	TRBV7-9	TRBJ2-6	TGTGCCAGCAGCACGGAAACGGGGAAGTCTGGGGCCAACGTCCTGACTTTC	CASSTETGKSGANVLTF
TRBD1	TRBV18	TRBJ1-2	TGTGCCAGCTCACCACGGGGACAGGGGTCCGGCTACACCTTC	CASSPRGQGSGYTF
TRBD2	TRBV2	TRBJ2-3	TGTGCCAGCACCACTAATTGGGGTAGCGGGGGAGGTGCAGATACGCAGTATTTT	CASTTNWGSGGGADTQYF
-	TRBV30	TRBJ2-7	TGTGCCTGGAGGGACAGCTCCTACGAGCAGTACTTC	CAWRDSSYEQYF
TRBD2	TRBV4-2	TRBJ2-7	TGTGCCAGCAGCCAAGCGGGGGGGAAATACGAGCAGTACTTC	CASSQAGGKYEQYF
-	TRBV12-2	TRBJ1-1	TGTGCAAGTCGCCCTCCCACGGGTGGCCGGCTGAACACTGAAGCTTTCTTT	CASRPPTGGRLNTEAFF
-	TRBV27	TRBJ1-2	TGTGCCAGCAGTTCCCCGTTATTGGGCTATGGCTACACCTTC	CASSSPLLGYGYTF
-	TRBV7-9	TRBJ2-5	TGTGCCAGCAGCTTCGCAGGGAAGACCCAGTACTTC	CASSFAGKTQYF
-	TRBV12-3/TRBV12-4	TRBJ1-1	TGTGCCAGCAGCTTGAGGGCCTACACTGAAGCTTTCTTT	CASSLRAYTEAFF
-	TRBV12-3/TRBV12-4	TRBJ1-2	TGTGCCAGCAGCTACGGACCGAACTATGGCTACACCTTC	CASSYGPNYGYTF
-	TRBV2	TRBJ2-2	TGTGCCAGCAGTGAATTTTCGGGTCCGAACACCGGGGAGCTGTTTTTT	CASSEFSGPNTGELFF
-	TRBV18	TRBJ2-1	TGTGCCAGCTCACCAATTAACCCTGGGGCAATGAATGAGCAGTTCTTC	CASSPINPGAMNEQFF
-	TRBV6-5	TRBJ1-2	TGTGCCAGCAGTTACTCCGGTGCGGAATCCGGTGGCTACACCTTC	CASSYSGAESGGYTF
-	TRBV5-1	TRBJ1-1	TGCGCCAGCAGCTTGGCCCCGGACACTGAAGCTTTCTTT	CASSLAPDTEAFF
-	TRBV7-2	TRBJ1-2	TGTGCCAGCAGCAACCGGGACGTCTATGGCTACACCTTC	CASSNRDVYGYTF